This T cell receptor beta chain was obtained from a study of cytomegalovirus exposure and HLA in healthy donors. Findings of the study overall: In vitro confirmation showed three CMV-associated chains to be CMV antigen specific. Diagnosis of cytomegalovirus status made by the classifier reportedly showed high specificity and sensitivity. According to a later analysis, TCR clusters from the first cohort tended to co-occur in the 120 or so validation repertoires.

The CDR3 has 13 amino acids. From germline, CDR1 is MNHEY and CDR2 SVGAGI. With V trimmed by 6 bases and J by 16 bases, 14 bases remained unmatched. This clone was seen only a few times. Its target is unknown. Measured with immunoSEQ multiplex PCR; TCRdb has only the in-frame clones, and not every one. The top ten clones hold 7.5% to 8.5% of a sample with under 150,000 clones, roughly 88% of them seen once. Sequencing was carried out using PBMCs. The TCR was taken from a woman under 30 in good health and CMV-seropositive. V is TRBV6-5 and J is TRBJ2-2; 7 bases line up with TRBD1. For the CDR3, the DNA is TGTGCCAGCAGCCGACGACAGGGCGTAGAGGAGTTTTTT. This codes for CASSRRQGVEEFF.